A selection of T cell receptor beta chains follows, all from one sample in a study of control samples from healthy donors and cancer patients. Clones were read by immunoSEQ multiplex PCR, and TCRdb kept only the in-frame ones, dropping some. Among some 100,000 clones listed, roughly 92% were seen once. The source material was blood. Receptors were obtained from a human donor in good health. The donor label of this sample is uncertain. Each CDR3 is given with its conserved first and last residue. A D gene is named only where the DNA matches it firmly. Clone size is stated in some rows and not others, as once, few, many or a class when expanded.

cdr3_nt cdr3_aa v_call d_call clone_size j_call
TGTGCCAGCAGCTTACGGGCAGGGGGCTTTGGTAGCAATCAGCCCCAGCATTTT CASSLRAGGFGSNQPQHF TRBV7-2 TRBD1 - TRBJ1-5
TGTGCCACCAGCGGGACAGGGACAGATACGCAGTATTTT CATSGTGTDTQYF TRBV24-1 TRBD1 once TRBJ2-3
TGTGCCAGCAGTTCCCAGGAGAACTATGGCTACACCTTC CASSSQENYGYTF TRBV12-3/TRBV12-4 - - TRBJ1-2
TGTGCCAGCAGTTACTCGGGCCAGGGTAAGCAGTACTTC CASSYSGQGKQYF TRBV6-5 - - TRBJ2-7
TGTGCCACCAGTGACAGCCAATATAGCAATCAGCCCCAGCATTTT CATSDSQYSNQPQHF TRBV24-1 - - TRBJ1-5
TGTGCCAGCACTAAGGGACTAGCATACAATGAGCAGTTCTTC CASTKGLAYNEQFF TRBV6-5 TRBD2 - TRBJ2-1
TGTGCCAGCAGCTTTAACCAGGGAACCTACTACGAGCAGTACTTC CASSFNQGTYYEQYF TRBV11-1 - - TRBJ2-7
TGTGCCAGCAGCTTAACGGCCGGGACAGGAGGAAATGAAGCTTTCTTT CASSLTAGTGGNEAFF TRBV7-9 TRBD1 - TRBJ1-1
TGCAGCGTTGAACTTGCTGGCTCCTACGAGCAGTACTTC CSVELAGSYEQYF TRBV29-1 - - TRBJ2-7
TGTGCCAGCGGCCAGGGGCCCAATCAGCCCCAGCATTTT CASGQGPNQPQHF TRBV7-2 - - TRBJ1-5
TGTGCCAGCAGTGGAGACCCCCAGGCAACTAATGAAAAACTGTTTTTT CASSGDPQATNEKLFF TRBV25-1 - - TRBJ1-4
TGTGCCAGCAGCCAAGTCTCTGGGCTAGCGGGGAGCCAGTACTTC CASSQVSGLAGSQYF TRBV14 TRBD2 - TRBJ2-5
TGTGCCAGCAGCCACGGGGAGAGGAACACCATATATTTT CASSHGERNTIYF TRBV14 - - TRBJ1-3
TGCGCCAGCACGACGGAGGAGACCCAGTACTTC CASTTEETQYF TRBV5-1 - - TRBJ2-5
TGCGCCAGCAGCTTCGTAGGGGGGGCAGATACGCAGTATTTT CASSFVGGADTQYF TRBV5-1 - once TRBJ2-3
TGTGCCAGTAGGGCTCGGGTCCGGGGGTTCTCCTATAATTCACCCCTCCACTTT CASRARVRGFSYNSPLHF TRBV19 - - TRBJ1-6
TGTGCCAGCAGACTCAATTCACAGGGGGAGTATGGCTACACCTTC CASRLNSQGEYGYTF TRBV5-6 TRBD1 - TRBJ1-2
TGTGCCAGTGTTGGGGGCAGAACCATGAACACTGAAGCTTTCTTT CASVGGRTMNTEAFF TRBV19 - - TRBJ1-1
TGTGCCAGTACCCCGGGACAGACAAATCAGCCCCAGCATTTT CASTPGQTNQPQHF TRBV19 TRBD1 - TRBJ1-5
TGTGCCAGCAGCGGACGTGCGAGACAGGGAAGCGGCTACACCTTC CASSGRARQGSGYTF TRBV9 TRBD1 - TRBJ1-2
TGTGCCAGCAGTTTTAAAGCTGGGGGGTCACTGAACACTGAAGCTTTCTTT CASSFKAGGSLNTEAFF TRBV27 - - TRBJ1-1
TGTGCCAGTAGTATGGGACAGCCCACAGGGGGCTACACCTTC CASSMGQPTGGYTF TRBV19 TRBD1 once TRBJ1-2
TGTGCCAGCAGCTTGGCCACGCAGGGGAACTATGGCTACACCTTC CASSLATQGNYGYTF TRBV5-4 - once TRBJ1-2
TGTGCCAGCAGTACCCCAGGGACGGAGAACACTGAAGCTTTCTTT CASSTPGTENTEAFF TRBV6-2/TRBV6-3 - - TRBJ1-1
TGTGCCTGCAATTCTAATCAGGGGACGCCTTACTATGGCTACACCTTC CACNSNQGTPYYGYTF TRBV30 - - TRBJ1-2
TGTGCCAGCAGGGGAAACCCGGGACTAGGGTCCTACAATGAGCAGTTCTTC CASRGNPGLGSYNEQFF TRBV28 TRBD2 - TRBJ2-1
TGTGCCAGTAGTCCTCGGGGGGGGGCATCTGGAAACACCATATATTTT CASSPRGGASGNTIYF TRBV19 - - TRBJ1-3
TGTGCCAGCAGCGTAGTAGGGGGACTAGGGGACGAGCAGTTCTTC CASSVVGGLGDEQFF TRBV9 TRBD2 - TRBJ2-1
TGTGCCAGCAACTCCGGGACAACGCAAGAGACCCAGTACTTC CASNSGTTQETQYF TRBV6-5 - - TRBJ2-5
TGTGCCAGCAGCTTCGGACAGGGTAACAATGAGCAGTTCTTC CASSFGQGNNEQFF TRBV11-2 TRBD1 - TRBJ2-1
TGTGCCAGCAGCTTACCCGGGACAGGGTTCATCAATGAGCAGTTCTTC CASSLPGTGFINEQFF TRBV7-8 TRBD1 - TRBJ2-1
TGTGCCAGCAGCTCAATGTCCTACCCGGGGCCTATCTATGGCTACACCTTC CASSSMSYPGPIYGYTF TRBV7-9 - - TRBJ1-2
TGTGCCTGGAGTGTCCAGGACGATCAGCCCCAGCATTTT CAWSVQDDQPQHF TRBV30 - - TRBJ1-5
TGCGCCAGCAGCGGCGGGATTACTAGCGGGGGGGCAGGTGAGCAGTTCTTC CASSGGITSGGAGEQFF TRBV5-1 TRBD2 medium-sized TRBJ2-1
TGTGCCAGCAGCACTCTCCGGGGGATCTTGATGAACACTGAAGCTTTCTTT CASSTLRGILMNTEAFF TRBV7-9 - - TRBJ1-1
TGTGCCAGCTCACCAGCTAGCGGTAGAAGTAGCACAGATACGCAGTATTTT CASSPASGRSSTDTQYF TRBV18 TRBD2 - TRBJ2-3
TGTGCCAGCAGTAACGACTCCGGGAACAAGCAGTACTTC CASSNDSGNKQYF TRBV6-6 - - TRBJ2-7